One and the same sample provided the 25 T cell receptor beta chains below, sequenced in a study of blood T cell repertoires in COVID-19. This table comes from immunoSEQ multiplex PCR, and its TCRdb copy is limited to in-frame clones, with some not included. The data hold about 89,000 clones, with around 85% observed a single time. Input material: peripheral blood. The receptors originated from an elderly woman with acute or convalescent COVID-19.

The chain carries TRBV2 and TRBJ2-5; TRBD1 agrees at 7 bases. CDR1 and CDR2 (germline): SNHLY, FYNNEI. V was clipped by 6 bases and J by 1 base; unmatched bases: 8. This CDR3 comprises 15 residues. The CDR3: CASREPTGFQETQYF. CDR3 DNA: TGTGCCAGCAGAGAACCGACAGGGTTCCAAGAGACCCAGTACTTC.

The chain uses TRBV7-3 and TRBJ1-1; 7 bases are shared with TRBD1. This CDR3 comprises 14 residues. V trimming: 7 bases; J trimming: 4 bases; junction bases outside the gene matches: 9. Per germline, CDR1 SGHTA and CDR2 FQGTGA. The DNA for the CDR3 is TGTGCCAGCATGTCTTCCAGGGGGAGCACTGAAGCTTTCTTT. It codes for CASMSSRGSTEAFF. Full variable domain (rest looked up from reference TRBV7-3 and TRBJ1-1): GAGVSQTPSNKVTEKGKYVELRCDPISGHTALYWYRQSLGQGPEFLIYFQGTGAADDSGLPNDRFFAVRPEGSVSTLKIQRTERGDSAVYLCASMSSRGSTEAFFGQGTRLTVV.

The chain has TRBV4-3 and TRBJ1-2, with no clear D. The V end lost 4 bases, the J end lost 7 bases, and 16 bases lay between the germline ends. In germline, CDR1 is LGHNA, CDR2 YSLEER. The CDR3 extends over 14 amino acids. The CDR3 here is CASSPPGGEGGYTF. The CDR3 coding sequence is TGCGCCAGCAGCCCCCCTGGAGGAGAGGGTGGCTACACCTTC.

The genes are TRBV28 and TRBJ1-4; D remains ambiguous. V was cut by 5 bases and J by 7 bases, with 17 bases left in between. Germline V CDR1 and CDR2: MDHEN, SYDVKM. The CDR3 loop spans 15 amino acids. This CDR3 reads CASSPSVFGSEKLFF. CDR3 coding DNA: TGTGCCAGCAGTCCCTCAGTGTTTGGGAGTGAAAAACTGTTTTTT.

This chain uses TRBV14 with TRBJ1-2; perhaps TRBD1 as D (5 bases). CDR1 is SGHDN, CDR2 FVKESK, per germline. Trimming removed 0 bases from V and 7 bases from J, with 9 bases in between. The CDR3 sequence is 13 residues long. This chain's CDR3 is CASSQDRGVGYTF. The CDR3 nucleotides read TGTGCCAGCAGCCAAGACCGGGGGGTTGGCTACACCTTC.

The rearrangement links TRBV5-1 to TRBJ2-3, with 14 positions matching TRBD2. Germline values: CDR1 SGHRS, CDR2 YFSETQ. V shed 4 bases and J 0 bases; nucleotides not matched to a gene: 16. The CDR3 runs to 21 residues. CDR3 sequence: CASSKRTSGGTEVSSTDTQYF. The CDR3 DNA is TGCGCCAGCAGCAAAAGGACTAGCGGGGGGACGGAAGTCTCTAGCACAGATACGCAGTATTTT. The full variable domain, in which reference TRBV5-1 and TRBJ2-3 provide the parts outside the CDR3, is KAGVTQTPRYLIKTRGQQVTLSCSPISGHRSVSWYQQTPGQGLQFLFEYFSETQRNKGNFPGRFSGRQFSNSRSEMNVSTLELGDSALYLCASSKRTSGGTEVSSTDTQYFGPGTRLTVL.

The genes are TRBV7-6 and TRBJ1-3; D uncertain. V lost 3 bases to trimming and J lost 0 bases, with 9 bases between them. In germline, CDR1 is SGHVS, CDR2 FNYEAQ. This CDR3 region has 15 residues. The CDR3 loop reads CASSLGPISGNTIYF. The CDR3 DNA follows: TGTGCCAGCAGCTTGGGCCCCATCTCTGGAAACACCATATATTTT.

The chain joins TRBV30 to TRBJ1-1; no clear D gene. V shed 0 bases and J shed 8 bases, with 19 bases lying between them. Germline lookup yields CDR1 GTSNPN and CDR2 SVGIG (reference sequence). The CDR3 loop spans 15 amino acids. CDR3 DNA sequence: TGTGCCTGGAGTGTAGGCGGGATTTGGGGAACCGAAGCTTTCTTT. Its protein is CAWSVGGIWGTEAFF.

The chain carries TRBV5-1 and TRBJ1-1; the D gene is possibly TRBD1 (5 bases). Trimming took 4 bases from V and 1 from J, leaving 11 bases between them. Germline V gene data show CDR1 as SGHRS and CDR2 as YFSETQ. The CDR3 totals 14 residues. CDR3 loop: CASSDGQPNTEAFF. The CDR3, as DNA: TGCGCCAGCAGCGACGGACAACCGAACACTGAAGCTTTCTTT.

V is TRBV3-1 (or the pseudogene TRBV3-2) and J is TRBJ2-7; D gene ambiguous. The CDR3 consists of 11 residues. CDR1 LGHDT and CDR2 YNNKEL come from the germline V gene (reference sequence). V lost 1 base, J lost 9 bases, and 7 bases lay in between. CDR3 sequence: CASSQGPRQYF. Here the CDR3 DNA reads TGTGCCAGCAGCCAAGGGCCTAGGCAGTACTTC.

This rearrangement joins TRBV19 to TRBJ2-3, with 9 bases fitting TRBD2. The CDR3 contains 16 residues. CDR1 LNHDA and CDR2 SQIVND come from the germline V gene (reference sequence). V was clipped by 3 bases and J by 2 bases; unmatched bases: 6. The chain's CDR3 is CASSIVAGAATDTQYF. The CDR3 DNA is TGTGCCAGTAGTATTGTAGCGGGGGCGGCCACAGATACGCAGTATTTT.

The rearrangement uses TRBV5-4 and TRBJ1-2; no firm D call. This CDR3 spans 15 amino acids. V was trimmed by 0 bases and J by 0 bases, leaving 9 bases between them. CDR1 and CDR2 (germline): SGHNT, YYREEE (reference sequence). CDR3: CASSLAARTNYGYTF. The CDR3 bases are TGTGCCAGCAGCTTGGCTGCCAGAACTAACTATGGCTACACCTTC.

CDR3 region: CASSPRTGPYEAFF. The CDR3, as DNA: TGTGCCAGCAGCCCACGGACAGGGCCTTATGAAGCTTTCTTT. The chain has TRBV11-1 and TRBJ1-1; 8 bases map to TRBD1. V lost 5 bases and J lost 7; bases outside the gene matches: 9. This CDR3 spans 14 amino acids. Germline V lookup: CDR1 SGHAT, CDR2 FQDESV (reference sequence).

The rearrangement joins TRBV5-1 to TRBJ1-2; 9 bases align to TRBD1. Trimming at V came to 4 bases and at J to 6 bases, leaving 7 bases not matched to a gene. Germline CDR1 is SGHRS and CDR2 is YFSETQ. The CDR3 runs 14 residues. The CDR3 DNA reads TGCGCCAGCAGCCCTACAACAGGGGGCGATGGCTACACCTTC. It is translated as CASSPTTGGDGYTF.

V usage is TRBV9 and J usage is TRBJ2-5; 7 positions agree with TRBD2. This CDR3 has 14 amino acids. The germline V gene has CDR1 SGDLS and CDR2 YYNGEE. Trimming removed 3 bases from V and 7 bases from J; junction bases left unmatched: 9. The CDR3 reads CASSASPSGATQYF. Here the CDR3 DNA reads TGTGCCAGCAGCGCTTCCCCTAGCGGAGCGACCCAGTACTTC.

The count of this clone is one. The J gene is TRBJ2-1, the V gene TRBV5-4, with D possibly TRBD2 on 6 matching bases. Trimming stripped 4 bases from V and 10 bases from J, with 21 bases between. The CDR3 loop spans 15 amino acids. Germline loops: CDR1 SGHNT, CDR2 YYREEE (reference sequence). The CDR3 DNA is TGTGCCAGCAGCCCTACCGGGAGCAGAGAATCGGAGCAGTTCTTC. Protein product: CASSPTGSRESEQFF. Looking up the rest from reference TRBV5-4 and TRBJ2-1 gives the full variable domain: ETGVTQSPTHLIKTRGQQVTLRCSSQSGHNTVSWYQQALGQGPQFIFQYYREEENGRGNFPPRFSGLQFPNYSSELNVNALELDDSALYLCASSPTGSRESEQFFGPGTRLTVL.

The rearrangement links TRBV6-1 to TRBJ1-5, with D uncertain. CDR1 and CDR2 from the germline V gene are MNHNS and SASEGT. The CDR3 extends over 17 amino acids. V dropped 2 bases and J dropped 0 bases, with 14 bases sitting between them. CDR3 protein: CASSEIGGSYSNQPQHF. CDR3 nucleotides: TGTGCCAGCAGTGAAATTGGCGGCAGTTATAGCAATCAGCCCCAGCATTTT.

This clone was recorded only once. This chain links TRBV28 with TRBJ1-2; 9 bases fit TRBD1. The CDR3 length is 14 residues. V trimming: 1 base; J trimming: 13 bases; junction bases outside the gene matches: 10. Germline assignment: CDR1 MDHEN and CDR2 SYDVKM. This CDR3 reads CASSLSPGQGLATF. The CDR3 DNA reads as TGTGCCAGCAGTTTATCCCCGGGACAGGGTTTGGCCACCTTC.

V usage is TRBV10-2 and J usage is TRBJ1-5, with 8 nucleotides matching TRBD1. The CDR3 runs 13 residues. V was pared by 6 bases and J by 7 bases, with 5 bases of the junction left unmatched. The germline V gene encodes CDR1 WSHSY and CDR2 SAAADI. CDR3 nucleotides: TGCGCCAGCAGCCGGACAGGGCAGCAGCCCCAGCATTTT. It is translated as CASSRTGQQPQHF.

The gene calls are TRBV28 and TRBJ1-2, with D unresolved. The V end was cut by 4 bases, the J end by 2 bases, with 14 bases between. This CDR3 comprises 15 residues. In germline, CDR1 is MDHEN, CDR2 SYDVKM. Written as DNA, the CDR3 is TGTGCCAGCAGTTCGCCCGCGGAGGCGAACTATGGCTACACCTTC. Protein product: CASSSPAEANYGYTF.

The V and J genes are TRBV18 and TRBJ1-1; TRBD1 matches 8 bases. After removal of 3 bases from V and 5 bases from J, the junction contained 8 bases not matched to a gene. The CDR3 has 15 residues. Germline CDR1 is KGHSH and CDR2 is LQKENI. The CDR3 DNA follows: TGTGCCAGCTCACCGCAAGGACAGGGAGGGACTGAAGCTTTCTTT. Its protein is CASSPQGQGGTEAFF.

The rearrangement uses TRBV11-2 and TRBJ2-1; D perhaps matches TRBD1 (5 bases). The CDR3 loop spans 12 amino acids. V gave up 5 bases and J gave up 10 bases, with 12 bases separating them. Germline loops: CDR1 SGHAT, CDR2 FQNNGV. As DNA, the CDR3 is TGTGCCAGCAGCCCGGACATCGAGGAGCAGTTCTTC. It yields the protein CASSPDIEEQFF.

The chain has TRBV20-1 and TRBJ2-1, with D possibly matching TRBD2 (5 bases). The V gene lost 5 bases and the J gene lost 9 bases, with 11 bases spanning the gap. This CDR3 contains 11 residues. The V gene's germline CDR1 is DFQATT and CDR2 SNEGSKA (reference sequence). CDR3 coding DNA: TGCAGTGCTGATAGCGTTCCTGAGCAGTTCTTC. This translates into CSADSVPEQFF.

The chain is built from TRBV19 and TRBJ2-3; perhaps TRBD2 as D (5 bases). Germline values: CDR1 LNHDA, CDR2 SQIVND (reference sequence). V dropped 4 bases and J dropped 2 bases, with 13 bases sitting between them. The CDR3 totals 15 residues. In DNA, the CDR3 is TGTGCCAGTAGTAGTTATGAGCGGCCCACAGATACGCAGTATTTT. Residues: CASSSYERPTDTQYF. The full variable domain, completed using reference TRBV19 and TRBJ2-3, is DGGITQSPKYLFRKEGQNVTLSCEQNLNHDAMYWYRQDPGQGLRLIYYSQIVNDFQKGDIAEGYSVSREKKESFPLTVTSAQKNPTAFYLCASSSYERPTDTQYFGPGTRLTVL.

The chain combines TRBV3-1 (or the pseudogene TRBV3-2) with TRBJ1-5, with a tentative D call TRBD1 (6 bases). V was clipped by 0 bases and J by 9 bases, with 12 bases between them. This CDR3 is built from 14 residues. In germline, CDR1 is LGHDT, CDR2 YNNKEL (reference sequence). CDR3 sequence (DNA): TGTGCCAGCAGCCAAGAGGGGGCCCCAGGGCCCCAGCATTTT. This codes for CASSQEGAPGPQHF.